Listed here are 12 T cell receptor beta chains from one sample, sequenced in a study of shared clonotypes between healthy human individuals. The assay was immunoSEQ multiplex PCR, and TCRdb's table has in-frame clones only and misses some. This table holds around 980,000 clones, more than 75% found once. The sample comprised memory CD4+ T cells from PBMCs. As to subset: CD45RA-negative fraction. The receptor set was obtained from a man aged 18 to 30 in good health. Some clones in this sample may be carry-over from other donors' samples.

This clone was detected once. This same CDR3 is encoded by further DNA sequences in the sample. V is TRBV18 and J is TRBJ1-3; 7 bases are shared with TRBD1. The germline gives CDR1 KGHSH, CDR2 LQKENI. This CDR3 has 15 amino acids. The ends lost 3 bases at V and 1 base at J; junction bases unmatched: 3. CDR3 amino acids: CASSPQGGSGNTIYF. The CDR3 nucleotides read TGTGCCAGCTCACCTCAGGGGGGATCTGGAAACACCATATATTTT.

CDR3 sequence (DNA): TGCGCCAGCAGGGTAGGAGGGCTCGGGCCCAACGTCCTGACTTTC. Its protein is CASRVGGLGPNVLTF. The chain has TRBV5-1 and TRBJ2-6; tentative D call: TRBD2 (6 bases). The CDR3 extends over 15 amino acids. V was trimmed by 5 bases and J by 8 bases, leaving 17 bases between them. The germline gives CDR1 SGHRS, CDR2 YFSETQ.

V and J are TRBV4-2 and TRBJ2-5, with D possibly TRBD2 on 5 matching bases. The germline CDR1 and CDR2 sequences are LGHNA and YNFKEQ. CDR3 length equals 15 residues. The V and J ends lost 4 bases and 2 bases respectively, with 14 bases between them. CDR3 nucleotide sequence: TGTGCCAGCAGCCGCCCCTTGAGGGATCAAGAGACCCAGTACTTC. Translated: CASSRPLRDQETQYF.

Details on this clone: The sample holds other DNA sequences that translate to the same CDR3. The V call is TRBV19, the J call TRBJ1-3, with D hard to call. The germline CDR1 and CDR2 sequences are LNHDA and SQIVND (reference sequence). This CDR3 is built from 12 residues. Trimming shortened V by 2 bases and J by 4 bases, and 3 bases separated the two germline ends. The CDR3 bases are TGTGCCAGTAGTATACCCGGAAACACCATATATTTT. Translated, it gives CASSIPGNTIYF.

The chain combines TRBV5-1 with TRBJ1-1; perhaps TRBD1 as D (5 bases). CDR3 size: 12 residues. Trimming stripped 1 base from V and 10 bases from J, with 11 bases between. Germline-derived CDR1 and CDR2 are SGHRS and YFSETQ. This chain's CDR3 is CASSLNGGRAFF. CDR3 DNA sequence: TGCGCCAGCAGCTTGAATGGGGGGAGAGCTTTCTTT.

V gene TRBV30 combines with J gene TRBJ2-1, with D perhaps TRBD2 (6 bases). Germline loops: CDR1 GTSNPN, CDR2 SVGIG (reference sequence). Trimming left V 5 bases short and J 5 bases short, with 19 bases between. This CDR3 is built from 15 residues. The CDR3 DNA reads as TGTGCCTGGGGAAACCCGGGACTGGGAAACAATGAGCAGTTCTTC. Amino acids: CAWGNPGLGNNEQFF. Full variable domain (missing parts from reference TRBV30 and TRBJ2-1): SQTIHQWPATLVQPVGSPLSLECTVEGTSNPNLYWYRQAAGRGLQLLFYSVGIGQISSEVPQNLSASRPQDRQFILSSKKLLLSDSGFYLCAWGNPGLGNNEQFFGPGTRLTVL.

The rearrangement links TRBV7-9 to TRBJ2-3; D gene unclear. Germline CDR1 SEHNR, CDR2 FQNEAQ (reference sequence). Between the trimmed V and J ends, which lost 7 bases and 5 bases, there was a span of 13 bases. The CDR3 is 13 residues long. The CDR3 sequence: CASTSTVVDTQYF. The CDR3 DNA reads as TGTGCCAGCACCAGCACGGTAGTAGATACGCAGTATTTT.

The chain employs TRBV7-2 and TRBJ1-4; D is uncertain. Between the trimmed V and J ends, which lost 0 bases and 12 bases, there was a span of 8 bases. The CDR3 covers 12 residues. Germline lookup yields CDR1 SGHTA and CDR2 FQGNSA. CDR3 in DNA: TGTGCCAGCAGCTTAGCTTGGACGGAACTGTTTTTT. As protein: CASSLAWTELFF.

V and J are TRBV28 and TRBJ2-4; D is uncertain. V shed 6 bases and J shed 6 bases, with 18 bases lying between them. The CDR3 runs 15 residues. Germline CDR1 and CDR2: MDHEN and SYDVKM. The CDR3 spells CASRSPGLKGNIQYF. CDR3 DNA sequence: TGTGCCAGCAGATCCCCCGGGCTAAAGGGAAACATTCAGTACTTC.

The chain has TRBV14 and TRBJ2-1, with D perhaps TRBD2 (5 bases). Trimming stripped 5 bases from V and 6 bases from J, with 17 bases between. The CDR3 runs 15 residues. Germline CDR1 SGHDN, CDR2 FVKESK. CDR3: CASSEGLRRSNEQFF. The CDR3 DNA sequence: TGTGCCAGCAGCGAAGGACTGCGGCGGTCCAATGAGCAGTTCTTC.

The chain recombines TRBV5-1 with TRBJ2-3; D may be TRBD2 (5 bases). This CDR3 has 16 residues. V lost 5 bases to trimming and J lost 4 bases, with 20 bases between them. The germline V gene encodes CDR1 SGHRS and CDR2 YFSETQ. The CDR3 loop is CASSYQTQTGADTQYF. Written as DNA, the CDR3 is TGCGCCAGCAGTTACCAGACCCAAACCGGGGCAGATACGCAGTATTTT.

The chain couples TRBV28 to TRBJ2-5; D might be TRBD2 (7 bases). CDR1 is MDHEN, CDR2 SYDVKM, per germline. The CDR3 has 15 residues. V lost 1 base, J lost 5 bases, and 14 bases lay in between. For the CDR3, the DNA is TGTGCCAGCAGTTTATCGGGGGCCGGGGGGGAGACCCAGTACTTC. It codes for CASSLSGAGGETQYF.